The 29 T cell receptor beta chains in this list originate from one sample, sequenced in a study of blood T cell repertoires in COVID-19. Repertoires were generated with immunoSEQ multiplex PCR, while TCRdb's copy carries only in-frame clones and drops some. This sample yields around 25,000 clones, of which about nine tenths are seen a single time; 7.7% belongs to the top ten. Source material: peripheral blood. These receptors were obtained from a woman between 45 and 65 years old with active COVID-19.

The rearrangement links TRBV19 to TRBJ2-7; TRBD1 matches 9 bases. The CDR3 extends over 14 amino acids. V shed 3 bases, J shed 3 bases, and the junction held 3 bases outside the gene matches. Germline values: CDR1 LNHDA, CDR2 SQIVND (reference sequence). The CDR3 nucleotides read TGTGCCAGTAGTATCCTGACAGGGGGCTACGAGCAGTACTTC. It is translated as CASSILTGGYEQYF.

The CDR3 DNA follows: TGTGCCAGCAGCTCAAGCGGGAGATCCCCCACCGGGGAGCTGTTTTTT. Encoded protein: CASSSSGRSPTGELFF. The gene calls are TRBV7-9 and TRBJ2-2, with 8 positions matching TRBD2. V shed 4 bases, J shed 4 bases, and the junction held 8 bases outside the gene matches. The CDR3 totals 16 residues. In germline, CDR1 is SEHNR, CDR2 FQNEAQ (reference sequence). The entire variable domain, with the rest obtained from reference TRBV7-9 and TRBJ2-2, is as follows: DTGVSQNPRHKITKRGQNVTFRCDPISEHNRLYWYRQTLGQGPEFLTYFQNEAQLEKSRLLSDRFSAERPKGSFSTLEIQRTEQGDSAMYLCASSSSGRSPTGELFFGEGSRLTVL.

Note on this clone: In the same sample, other DNA sequences code for this CDR3. The chain recombines TRBV28 with TRBJ1-1; TRBD1 is a possible D gene (6 bases). The CDR3 consists of 15 residues. Trimming cost V 5 bases and J 1 base, with 14 bases left between them. The germline gives CDR1 MDHEN, CDR2 SYDVKM. In DNA, the CDR3 is TGTGCCAGCAGTCCCCGAGGGGGGGGGAACACTGAAGCTTTCTTT. Its translation: CASSPRGGGNTEAFF.

This chain uses TRBV7-9 with TRBJ2-1, with 12 bases aligning to TRBD2. With 5 bases clipped from V and 4 bases from J, the junction kept 6 bases outside the gene matches. CDR1 is SEHNR, CDR2 FQNEAQ, per germline (reference sequence). The CDR3 extends over 16 amino acids. The CDR3 nucleotides read TGTGCCAGCAGCCCCCGGACTAGCGGGATATACAATGAGCAGTTCTTC. This codes for CASSPRTSGIYNEQFF.

This sequence joins TRBV3-1 (or the pseudogene TRBV3-2) and TRBJ1-5, with 9 bases matching TRBD1. The CDR3 length is 17 residues. Losses at the gene ends were 2 bases for V and 5 bases for J; bases not matched to a gene: 10. Germline lookup yields CDR1 LGHDT and CDR2 YNNKEL (reference sequence). CDR3 DNA sequence: TGTGCCAGCAGCCAAAACACCGGGACAGGGCCCTATCAGCCCCAGCATTTT. Translated, it gives CASSQNTGTGPYQPQHF.

The chain employs TRBV28 and TRBJ2-4; the D is unclear. Germline V CDR1 and CDR2: MDHEN, SYDVKM. CDR3 length: 15 amino acids. V dropped 5 bases and J dropped 1 base, with 12 bases sitting between them. DNA of the CDR3: TGTGCCAGCAGTACCACTCGTCGGGCCAAAAACATTCAGTACTTC. Translating gives CASSTTRRAKNIQYF.

This chain uses TRBV15 with TRBJ2-1; 7 bases agree with TRBD2. The CDR3 length is 15 residues. Per the germline V gene, CDR1 is LNHNV and CDR2 is YYDKDF (reference sequence). With V trimmed by 4 bases and J by 2 bases, 5 bases remained unmatched. In DNA form, the CDR3 reads TGTGCCACCAGCACCTGGACTAGACCCTACAATGAGCAGTTCTTC. Protein sequence: CATSTWTRPYNEQFF.

This clone came up once. V usage is TRBV18 and J usage is TRBJ2-4; 12 bases are a match to TRBD2. Looked up from germline, CDR1 is KGHSH and CDR2 is LQKENI. V lost 1 base, J lost 9 bases, and 7 bases stayed unmatched. There are 16 residues in the CDR3. CDR3 nucleotide sequence: TGTGCCAGCTCACCACTTCCGACTAGCGGGAGCGGCATTCAGTACTTC. Translated, it gives CASSPLPTSGSGIQYF.

The rearrangement joins TRBV19 to TRBJ1-2, with 7 bases aligning to TRBD1. V was clipped by 6 bases and J by 8 bases; unmatched bases: 9. The CDR3 is made up of 13 amino acids. Germline assignment: CDR1 LNHDA and CDR2 SQIVND (reference sequence). This CDR3 reads CASSTGQMKGYTF. The CDR3 DNA follows: TGTGCCAGTAGCACGGGACAGATGAAGGGCTACACCTTC. Filled out from reference TRBV19 and TRBJ1-2, the complete variable domain reads DGGITQSPKYLFRKEGQNVTLSCEQNLNHDAMYWYRQDPGQGLRLIYYSQIVNDFQKGDIAEGYSVSREKKESFPLTVTSAQKNPTAFYLCASSTGQMKGYTFGSGTRLTVV.

J is TRBJ1-2 and V is TRBV3-1 (or the pseudogene TRBV3-2); 9 nucleotides match TRBD1. This CDR3 contains 13 residues. V dropped 5 bases and J dropped 6; count of bases not matched to a gene: 4. Germline values: CDR1 LGHDT, CDR2 YNNKEL (reference sequence). Here the CDR3 reads CASSLGQGHGYTF. Written as DNA, the CDR3 is TGTGCCAGCAGCTTGGGACAGGGACATGGCTACACCTTC.

This chain connects TRBV5-1 to TRBJ2-5, with 8 bases that match TRBD1. Germline V gene sequence: CDR1 SGHRS, CDR2 YFSETQ. V shed 2 bases and J 5 bases; nucleotides not matched to a gene: 2. This CDR3 is built from 13 residues. The CDR3 DNA follows: TGCGCCAGCAGCTTTCAGGGGGCCGAGACCCAGTACTTC. This encodes CASSFQGAETQYF. The full variable domain, rest sourced from reference TRBV5-1 and TRBJ2-5, is KAGVTQTPRYLIKTRGQQVTLSCSPISGHRSVSWYQQTPGQGLQFLFEYFSETQRNKGNFPGRFSGRQFSNSRSEMNVSTLELGDSALYLCASSFQGAETQYFGPGTRLLVL.

The count of this clone is one. V and J are TRBV30 and TRBJ2-3; 14 nucleotides agree with TRBD2. Germline V gives CDR1 GTSNPN, CDR2 SVGIG (reference sequence). The length of the CDR3 is 17 residues. V trimming: 5 bases; J trimming: 4 bases; junction bases outside the gene matches: 11. CDR3 DNA sequence: TGTGCCTGGGGAAGAACCGGGACTAGCGGGAGACCAGATACGCAGTATTTT. It codes for CAWGRTGTSGRPDTQYF. The entire variable domain, with the rest obtained from reference TRBV30 and TRBJ2-3, is as follows: SQTIHQWPATLVQPVGSPLSLECTVEGTSNPNLYWYRQAAGRGLQLLFYSVGIGQISSEVPQNLSASRPQDRQFILSSKKLLLSDSGFYLCAWGRTGTSGRPDTQYFGPGTRLTVL.

This chain joins TRBV28 and TRBJ2-7; 14 bases map to TRBD2. The V gene end was trimmed by 9 bases and the J gene end by 0 bases; junction bases not matched to a gene: 4. Germline CDR1 and CDR2: MDHEN and SYDVKM. The CDR3 is 15 amino acids. CDR3 region: CASGTSGRNSYEQYF. The CDR3 DNA follows: TGTGCCAGTGGGACTAGCGGGAGAAACTCCTACGAGCAGTACTTC.

The chain combines TRBV28 with TRBJ2-1; D is undetermined. Looked up from germline, CDR1 is MDHEN and CDR2 is SYDVKM. The CDR3 consists of 12 residues. V lost 4 bases to trimming and J lost 9 bases, with 10 bases between them. The CDR3 loop is CASSSDTFEQFF. The CDR3 region has the DNA TGTGCCAGCAGTTCTGACACATTTGAGCAGTTCTTC.

The chain joins TRBV27 to TRBJ2-3; 7 bases align to TRBD2. Looked up from germline, CDR1 is MNHEY and CDR2 is SMNVEV (reference sequence). The V gene end was trimmed by 4 bases and the J gene end by 3 bases; junction bases not matched to a gene: 13. The CDR3 is 17 amino acids. This chain's CDR3 is CASSSFPRASGTDTQYF. The CDR3 nucleotides read TGTGCCAGCAGTTCCTTCCCGAGGGCTAGCGGTACAGATACGCAGTATTTT.

The chain joins TRBV12-3 or TRBV12-4 to TRBJ2-2, with a weak D call TRBD1 (6 bases). The CDR3 covers 13 residues. Trimming stripped 3 bases from V and 5 bases from J, with 7 bases between. The CDR3 reads CASSFDRTGELFF. The CDR3 region has the DNA TGTGCCAGCAGTTTCGACAGGACCGGGGAGCTGTTTTTT.

The chain has TRBV2 and TRBJ1-5; 11 bases are a match to TRBD1. The CDR3 is 14 residues long. Losses at the gene ends were 3 bases for V and 7 bases for J; bases not matched to a gene: 2. Per germline, CDR1 SNHLY and CDR2 FYNNEI. The CDR3 sequence is CASSEDRGRQPQHF. The CDR3 DNA reads TGTGCCAGCAGTGAGGACAGGGGGCGACAGCCCCAGCATTTT. The full variable domain, in which reference TRBV2 and TRBJ1-5 provide the parts outside the CDR3, is EPEVTQTPSHQVTQMGQEVILRCVPISNHLYFYWYRQILGQKVEFLVSFYNNEISEKSEIFDDQFSVERPDGSNFTLKIRSTKLEDSAMYFCASSEDRGRQPQHFGDGTRLSIL.

The chain carries TRBV9 and TRBJ2-7; tentatively, D is TRBD2 (6 bases). The CDR3 has 15 amino acids. V dropped 7 bases and J dropped 7 bases, with 24 bases sitting between them. Germline CDR1 reads SGDLS; CDR2 reads YYNGEE. The DNA for the CDR3 is TGTGCCAGCGGGGGAGGAGCGACCCTCCGGGGGGAGCAGTACTTC. It encodes CASGGGATLRGEQYF.

The gene calls are TRBV5-4 and TRBJ2-3; 12 bases match TRBD2. Germline trimming cut 0 bases from V and 2 bases from J; bases unmatched to any gene: 1. This CDR3 has 16 residues. In germline, CDR1 is SGHNT, CDR2 YYREEE (reference sequence). The CDR3 spells CASSLGTSGITDTQYF. CDR3 in DNA: TGTGCCAGCAGCTTGGGGACTAGCGGGATCACAGATACGCAGTATTTT. Full variable domain (remainder filled in from reference TRBV5-4 and TRBJ2-3): ETGVTQSPTHLIKTRGQQVTLRCSSQSGHNTVSWYQQALGQGPQFIFQYYREEENGRGNFPPRFSGLQFPNYSSELNVNALELDDSALYLCASSLGTSGITDTQYFGPGTRLTVL.

This clone has a single count. J is TRBJ1-2 and V is TRBV4-1; perhaps TRBD1 as D (5 bases). Per the germline V gene, CDR1 is MGHRA and CDR2 is YSYEKL. The CDR3 contains 13 residues. Trimming stripped 0 bases from V and 4 bases from J, with 6 bases between. CDR3 coding DNA: TGCGCCAGCAGCCAAGATGACAGCTATGGCTACACCTTC. This gives the protein CASSQDDSYGYTF.

The V call is TRBV5-8, the J call TRBJ1-2; D not resolved. Trimming took off 4 bases at V and 8 bases at J, with 15 bases between the two ends. The germline V gene has CDR1 SGHTS and CDR2 YDEGEE. The CDR3 is 13 residues long. The CDR3 coding sequence is TGTGCCAGCAGCCCCGGGAGGGCTCAGGGCTACACCTTC. Residues: CASSPGRAQGYTF.

The rearrangement links TRBV6-5 to TRBJ2-1, with TRBD2 matching over 7 bases. The CDR3 has 13 amino acids. CDR1 and CDR2 from the germline V gene are MNHEY and SVGAGI. The ends lost 2 bases at V and 8 bases at J; junction bases unmatched: 3. The CDR3 reads CASSYLRGDEQFF. The CDR3, as DNA: TGTGCCAGCAGTTACCTCCGGGGGGATGAGCAGTTCTTC.

This rearrangement joins TRBV23-1 to TRBJ2-7; the D gene is possibly TRBD1 (6 bases). TRBV23-1 is treated as an ORF (open reading frame) with a function not yet certain. This CDR3 contains 17 residues. The V gene lost 1 base and the J gene lost 3 bases, with 19 bases spanning the gap. The CDR3 is CASSQWESRTEHYEQYF. The CDR3 nucleotides are TGCGCCAGCAGTCAATGGGAGTCCAGGACAGAGCACTACGAGCAGTACTTC.

This clone was counted a few times. The CDR3 bases are TGTGCCAGTAGTGGGCTGAGTGGCGAGCAGTACTTC. Translating gives CASSGLSGEQYF. The V gene is TRBV19, the J gene TRBJ2-7; no clear D gene. The V end was cut by 5 bases, the J end by 6 bases, with 11 bases between. CDR3 size: 12 residues. The germline V gene encodes CDR1 LNHDA and CDR2 SQIVND (reference sequence).

The CDR3 DNA follows: TGTGCCAGCTACACAGGGGCCTTCGGAAACACCATATATTTT. Its protein is CASYTGAFGNTIYF. The chain employs TRBV28 and TRBJ1-3, with 7 bases that match TRBD1. Trimming removed 8 bases from V and 4 bases from J; junction bases left unmatched: 8. CDR3 size: 14 residues. Germline V gives CDR1 MDHEN, CDR2 SYDVKM. Based on the CDR3 plus reference TRBV28 and TRBJ1-3, the full variable domain is DVKVTQSSRYLVKRTGEKVFLECVQDMDHENMFWYRQDPGLGLRLIYFSYDVKMKEKGDIPEGYSVSREKKERFSLILESASTNQTSMYLCASYTGAFGNTIYFGEGSWLTVV.

The CDR3 loop reads CAISANTGGRETQYF. DNA of the CDR3: TGTGCCATCAGTGCGAACACAGGGGGGCGAGAGACCCAGTACTTC. The chain carries TRBV10-3 and TRBJ2-5; 8 positions match TRBD1. V shed 4 bases and J 4 bases; nucleotides not matched to a gene: 8. CDR3 size: 15 residues. Looked up from germline, CDR1 is ENHRY and CDR2 is SYGVKD.

The chain is built from TRBV9 and TRBJ2-2, with a weak D call TRBD2 (6 bases). This CDR3 comprises 16 residues. Germline V gene lookup returns CDR1 SGDLS and CDR2 YYNGEE. Trimming took 0 bases from V and 2 from J, leaving 11 bases between them. The CDR3 bases are TGTGCCAGCAGCGTAGGGTCTAGCGCCAACACCGGGGAGCTGTTTTTT. This translates into CASSVGSSANTGELFF.

The CDR3, as DNA: TGTGCCAGCAGTTTAAAGAGCTCCTATAATTCACCCCTCCACTTT. Its protein is CASSLKSSYNSPLHF. This chain links TRBV28 with TRBJ1-6, with D uncertain. Germline V CDR1 and CDR2: MDHEN, SYDVKM. This CDR3 contains 15 residues. V lost 2 bases and J lost 0, with 5 bases in between.

This clone appeared once. The rearrangement uses TRBV7-3 and TRBJ1-1, with 9 bases matching TRBD1. Trimming cost V 6 bases and J 5 bases; bases outside gene matches: 7. The germline CDR1 and CDR2 sequences are SGHTA and FQGTGA. The CDR3 runs 14 residues. CDR3 region: CASSSTGGPTEAFF. The CDR3 DNA follows: TGTGCCAGCAGTTCGACAGGGGGGCCAACTGAAGCTTTCTTT.